Listed here is a single T cell receptor beta chain. The sample belongs to a study of cytomegalovirus exposure and HLA in healthy donors. Primers included in the PCR were 60 Vbeta and 13 Jbeta primers. Sequenced by immunoSEQ multiplex PCR; TCRdb stores in-frame clones only, minus some. This sample has 90,000 to 140,000 clones; approximately 81% occur once, and the top ten carry around 1.3%. The junction had 7 bases not matched to a gene; V was cut back by 0 bases and J by 6 bases. Looked up from germline, CDR1 is KGHSH and CDR2 is LQKENI. The CDR3 sequence is 16 residues long. The sequence was obtained from a man aged 25 to 40 in good health and CMV-seronegative. The specimen was PBMCs. V is TRBV18 and J is TRBJ2-5; the match to TRBD2 covers 10 bases. CDR3 region: CASSPPTSGTRKTQYF. DNA of the CDR3: TGTGCCAGCTCACCACCTACTAGCGGGACTAGGAAGACCCAGTACTTC. Full variable domain (remainder filled in from reference TRBV18 and TRBJ2-5): NAGVMQNPRHLVRRRGQEARLRCSPMKGHSHVYWYRQLPEEGLKFMVYLQKENIIDESGMPKERFSAEFPKEGPSILRIQQVVRGDSAAYFCASSPPTSGTRKTQYFGPGTRLLVL.